Following are 7 T cell receptor beta chains from one sample sequenced in a study of graft-versus-host responses after intestinal transplantation. This table comes from immunoSEQ multiplex PCR, and its TCRdb copy is limited to in-frame clones, with some not included. The sample yields some 24,000 clones, approximately 83% seen once. Sequencing used PBMCs, obtained more than 450 days after intestinal transplant. The receptors derive from a human patient who received an intestinal transplant, so some T cells may come from the graft donor.

This rearrangement joins TRBV19 to TRBJ1-1; tentatively, D is TRBD1 (6 bases). This CDR3 contains 15 residues. The germline V and J ends were trimmed by 6 bases and 2 bases, with 16 bases remaining between them. The germline V gene has CDR1 LNHDA and CDR2 SQIVND (reference sequence). The CDR3 coding sequence is TGTGCCAGTAGATCGGACCCAGGGGCAAACACTGAAGCTTTCTTT. Translated, it gives CASRSDPGANTEAFF.

This chain joins TRBV7-2 and TRBJ2-3; a weak D match, TRBD1 (5 bases). With 1 base removed from V and 0 bases from J, the gap between germline ends came to 11 bases. The germline V gene has CDR1 SGHTA and CDR2 FQGNSA. The CDR3 has 16 residues. CDR3 protein: CASSLGQFPSTDTQYF. The CDR3 nucleotides are TGTGCCAGCAGCTTAGGACAGTTTCCTAGCACAGATACGCAGTATTTT.

The CDR3 reads CASSYRSYEQYF. The CDR3 nucleotides read TGTGCCAGCAGCTATCGCTCCTACGAGCAGTACTTC. V and J are TRBV7-9 and TRBJ2-7; D gene unclear. CDR1 is SEHNR, CDR2 FQNEAQ, per germline (reference sequence). The ends were cut back, 4 bases at V and 0 bases at J, with 4 bases in the middle. The CDR3 sequence is 12 residues long.

The chain employs TRBV27 and TRBJ1-2, with D uncertain. V lost 2 bases and J lost 0, with 4 bases in between. Germline V gene lookup returns CDR1 MNHEY and CDR2 SMNVEV (reference sequence). The CDR3 covers 13 residues. Here the CDR3 reads CASSLTANYGYTF. The CDR3, as DNA: TGTGCCAGCAGTTTAACAGCTAACTATGGCTACACCTTC.

The chain links TRBV25-1 to TRBJ2-2; 9 bases match TRBD1. Trimming took 1 base from V and 6 from J; bases not matched to a gene: 6. CDR1 MGHDK and CDR2 SYGVNS come from the germline V gene. CDR3 length: 16 residues. The CDR3 spells CASSEWGQGGSGELFF. The CDR3 nucleotides are TGTGCCAGCAGTGAATGGGGACAGGGAGGGTCCGGGGAGCTGTTTTTT. The full variable domain, rest sourced from reference TRBV25-1 and TRBJ2-2, is EADIYQTPRYLVIGTGKKITLECSQTMGHDKMYWYQQDPGMELHLIHYSYGVNSTEKGDLSSESTVSRIRTEHFPLTLESARPSHTSQYLCASSEWGQGGSGELFFGEGSRLTVL.

The rearrangement uses TRBV11-3 and TRBJ2-2; D unresolved. The CDR3 is 12 amino acids. From germline, CDR1 is SGHNT and CDR2 YENEEA. V was trimmed by 4 bases and J by 5 bases, leaving 5 bases between them. The DNA of the CDR3 is TGTGCCAGCAGCTCTCAAACCGGGGAGCTGTTTTTT. Its translation: CASSSQTGELFF.

The rearrangement uses TRBV7-9 and TRBJ1-1; D might be TRBD1 (5 bases). V dropped 7 bases and J dropped 1 base, with 16 bases sitting between them. The CDR3 spans 15 residues. The germline gives CDR1 SEHNR, CDR2 FQNEAQ (reference sequence). CDR3 coding DNA: TGTGCCAGCACCCACCGAAGTACAGGGAACACTGAAGCTTTCTTT. Its translation is CASTHRSTGNTEAFF.